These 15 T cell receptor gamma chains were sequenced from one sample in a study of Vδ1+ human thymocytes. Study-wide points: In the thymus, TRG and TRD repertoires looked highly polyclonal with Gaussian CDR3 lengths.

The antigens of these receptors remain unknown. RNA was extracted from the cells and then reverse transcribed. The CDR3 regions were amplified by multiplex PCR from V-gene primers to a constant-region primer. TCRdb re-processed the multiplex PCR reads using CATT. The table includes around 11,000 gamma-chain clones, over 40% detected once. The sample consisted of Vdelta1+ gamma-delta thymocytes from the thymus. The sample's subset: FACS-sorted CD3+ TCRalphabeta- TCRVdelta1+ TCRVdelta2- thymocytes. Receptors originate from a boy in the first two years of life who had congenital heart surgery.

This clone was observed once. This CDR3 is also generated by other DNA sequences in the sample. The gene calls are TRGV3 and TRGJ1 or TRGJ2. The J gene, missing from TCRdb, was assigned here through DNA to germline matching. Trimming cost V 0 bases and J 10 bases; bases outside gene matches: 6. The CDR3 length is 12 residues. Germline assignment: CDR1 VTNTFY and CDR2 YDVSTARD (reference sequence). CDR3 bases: TGTGCCACCTGGGACAGGCGGGTGAAGAAACTCTTT. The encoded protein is CATWDRRVKKLF.

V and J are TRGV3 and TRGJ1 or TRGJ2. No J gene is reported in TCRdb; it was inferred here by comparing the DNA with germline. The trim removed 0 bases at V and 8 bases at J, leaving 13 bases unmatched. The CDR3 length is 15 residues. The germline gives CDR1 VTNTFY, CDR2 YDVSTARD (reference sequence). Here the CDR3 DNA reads TGTGCCACCTGGGACAGGCTGGTCCTTAGGCATAAGAAACTCTTT. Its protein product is CATWDRLVLRHKKLF.

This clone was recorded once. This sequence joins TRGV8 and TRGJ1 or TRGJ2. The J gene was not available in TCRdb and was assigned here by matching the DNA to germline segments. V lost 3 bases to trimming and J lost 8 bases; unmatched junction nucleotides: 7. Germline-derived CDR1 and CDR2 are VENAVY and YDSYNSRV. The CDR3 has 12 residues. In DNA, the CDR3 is TGTGCCACCTGGGATTACAAGGATAAGAAACTCTTT. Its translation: CATWDYKDKKLF.

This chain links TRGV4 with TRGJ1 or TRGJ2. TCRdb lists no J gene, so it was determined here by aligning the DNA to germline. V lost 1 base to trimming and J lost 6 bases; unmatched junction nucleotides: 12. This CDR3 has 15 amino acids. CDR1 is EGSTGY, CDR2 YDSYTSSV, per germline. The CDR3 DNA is TGTGCCACCTGGGATGGCGAAGGTCGGGCTTATAAGAAACTCTTT. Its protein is CATWDGEGRAYKKLF.

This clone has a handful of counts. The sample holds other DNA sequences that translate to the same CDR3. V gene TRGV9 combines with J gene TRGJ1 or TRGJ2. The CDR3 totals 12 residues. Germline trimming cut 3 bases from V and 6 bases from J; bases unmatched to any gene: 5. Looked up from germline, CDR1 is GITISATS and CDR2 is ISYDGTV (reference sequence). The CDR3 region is CALWERGYKKLF. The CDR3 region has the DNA TGTGCCTTGTGGGAGAGGGGTTATAAGAAACTCTTT.

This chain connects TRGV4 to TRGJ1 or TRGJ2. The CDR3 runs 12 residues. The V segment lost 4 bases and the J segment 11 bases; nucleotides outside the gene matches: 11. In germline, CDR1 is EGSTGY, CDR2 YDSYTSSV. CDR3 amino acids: CATWELEIQKLF. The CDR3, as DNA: TGTGCCACCTGGGAGCTTGAGATCCAGAAACTCTTT.

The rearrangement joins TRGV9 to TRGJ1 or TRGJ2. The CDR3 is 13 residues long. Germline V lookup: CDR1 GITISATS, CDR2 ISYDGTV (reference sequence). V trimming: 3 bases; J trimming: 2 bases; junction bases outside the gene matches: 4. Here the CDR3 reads CALWEMDYYKKLF. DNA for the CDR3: TGTGCCTTGTGGGAGATGGATTATTATAAGAAACTCTTT.

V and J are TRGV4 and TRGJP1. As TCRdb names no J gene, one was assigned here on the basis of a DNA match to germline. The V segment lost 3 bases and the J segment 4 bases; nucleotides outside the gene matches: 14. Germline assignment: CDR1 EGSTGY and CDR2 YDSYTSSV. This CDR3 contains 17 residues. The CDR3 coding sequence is TGTGCCACCTGGGATCGTCCACGCGGGAGCACTGGTTGGTTCAAGATATTT. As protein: CATWDRPRGSTGWFKIF.

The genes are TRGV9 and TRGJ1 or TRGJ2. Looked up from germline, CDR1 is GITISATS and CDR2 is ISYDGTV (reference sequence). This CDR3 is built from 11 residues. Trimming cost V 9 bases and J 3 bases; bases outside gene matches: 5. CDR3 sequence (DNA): TGTGCCTTGGACCTTTATTATAAGAAACTCTTT. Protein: CALDLYYKKLF.

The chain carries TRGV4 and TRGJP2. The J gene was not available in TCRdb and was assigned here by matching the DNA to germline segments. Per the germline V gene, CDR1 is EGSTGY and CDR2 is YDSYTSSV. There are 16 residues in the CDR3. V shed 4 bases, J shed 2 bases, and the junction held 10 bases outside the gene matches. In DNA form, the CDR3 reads TGTGCCACCTGGGACAGGCGGGGGAGTAGTGATTGGATCAAGACGTTT. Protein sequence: CATWDRRGSSDWIKTF.

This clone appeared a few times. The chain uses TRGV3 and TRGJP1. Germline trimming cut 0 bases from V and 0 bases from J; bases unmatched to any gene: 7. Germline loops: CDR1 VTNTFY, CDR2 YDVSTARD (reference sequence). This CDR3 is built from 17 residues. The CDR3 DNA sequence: TGTGCCACCTGGGACAGGAGGGAGGATACCACTGGTTGGTTCAAGATATTT. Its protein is CATWDRREDTTGWFKIF.

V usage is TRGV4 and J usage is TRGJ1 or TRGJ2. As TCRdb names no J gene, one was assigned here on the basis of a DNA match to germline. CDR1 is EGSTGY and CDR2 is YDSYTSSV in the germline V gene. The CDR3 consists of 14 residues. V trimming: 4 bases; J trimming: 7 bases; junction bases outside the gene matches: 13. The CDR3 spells CATWDPDLGYKKLF. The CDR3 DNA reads TGTGCCACCTGGGACCCCGACTTGGGATATAAGAAACTCTTT.

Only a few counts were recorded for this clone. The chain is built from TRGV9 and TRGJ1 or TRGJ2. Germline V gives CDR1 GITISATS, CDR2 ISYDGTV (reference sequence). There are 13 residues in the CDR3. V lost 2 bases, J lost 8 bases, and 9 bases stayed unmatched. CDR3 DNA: TGTGCCTTGTGGGAGGCCCTCCCAAATAAGAAACTCTTT. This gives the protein CALWEALPNKKLF.

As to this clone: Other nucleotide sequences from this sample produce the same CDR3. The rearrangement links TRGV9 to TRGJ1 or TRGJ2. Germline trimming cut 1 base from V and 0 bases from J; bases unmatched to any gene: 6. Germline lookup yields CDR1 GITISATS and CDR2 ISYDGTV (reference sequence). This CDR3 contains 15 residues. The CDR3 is CALWEVPPNYYKKLF. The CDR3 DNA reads TGTGCCTTGTGGGAGGTCCCCCCGAATTATTATAAGAAACTCTTT.

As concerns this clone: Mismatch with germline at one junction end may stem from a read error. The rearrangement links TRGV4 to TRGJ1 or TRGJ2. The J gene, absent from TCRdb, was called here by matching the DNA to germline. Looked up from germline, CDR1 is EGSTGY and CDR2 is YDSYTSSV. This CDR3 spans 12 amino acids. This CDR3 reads CATGDRPEKKLF. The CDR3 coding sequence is TGTGCCACCGGGGATAGACCTGAGAAGAAACTCTTT.